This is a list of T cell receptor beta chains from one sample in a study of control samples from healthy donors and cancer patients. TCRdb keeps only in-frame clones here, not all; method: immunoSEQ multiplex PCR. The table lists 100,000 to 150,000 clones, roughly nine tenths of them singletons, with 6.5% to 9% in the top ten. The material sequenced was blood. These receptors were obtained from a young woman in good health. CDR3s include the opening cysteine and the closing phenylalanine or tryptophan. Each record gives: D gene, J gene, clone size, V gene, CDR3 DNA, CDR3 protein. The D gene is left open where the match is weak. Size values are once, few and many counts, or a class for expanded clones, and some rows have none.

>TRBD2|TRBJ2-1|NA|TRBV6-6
TGTGCCAGCAGTCATCCTACTAGCGGGGGGGCAGGGTACAATGAGCAGTTCTTC
CASSHPTSGGAGYNEQFF
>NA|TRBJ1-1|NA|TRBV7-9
TGTGCCAGCAGCTTAGCGGGGTGGGACACTGAAGCTTTCTTT
CASSLAGWDTEAFF
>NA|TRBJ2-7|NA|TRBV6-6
TGTGCCAGCAGTCTAGGGGGCTCCTACGAGCAGTACTTC
CASSLGGSYEQYF
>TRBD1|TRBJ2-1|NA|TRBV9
TGTGCCAGCAGCGCAGGGACAGGGGTCTTTTACAATGAGCAGTTCTTC
CASSAGTGVFYNEQFF
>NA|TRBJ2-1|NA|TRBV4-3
TGCGCCAGCAGCCAAGATCATTTGCTGGCTGCCGGGATCGGGAATGAGCAGTTCTTC
CASSQDHLLAAGIGNEQFF
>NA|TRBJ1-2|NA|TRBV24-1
TGTGCCACCAGTGCACTGACGCGTGGATTGTACTATGGCTACACCTTC
CATSALTRGLYYGYTF
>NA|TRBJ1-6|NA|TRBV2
TGTGCCAGCAGTGAAGGGGGACGGGCGCATTCACCCCTCCACTTT
CASSEGGRAHSPLHF
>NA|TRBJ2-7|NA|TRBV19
TGTGCCAGTAGTATCGGGCAGGGAAGCTCCTACGAGCAGTACTTC
CASSIGQGSSYEQYF
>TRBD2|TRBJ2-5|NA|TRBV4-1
TGCGCCAGCAGCCAAGATAGGGTCAGGGCTAGCGGGCTTCAAGAGACCCAGTACTTC
CASSQDRVRASGLQETQYF
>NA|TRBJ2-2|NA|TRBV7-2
TGTGCCAGCAGCTTAGTCCCCGGGGGCGTCACCGGGGAGCTGTTTTTT
CASSLVPGGVTGELFF
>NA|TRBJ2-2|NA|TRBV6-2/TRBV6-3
TGTGCCAGCAGTTACTCAGTCCCCGGGGAGCTGTTTTTT
CASSYSVPGELFF
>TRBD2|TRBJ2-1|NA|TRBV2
TGTGCCAGCATAGAACTAGCGGGGCGGAATGAGCAGTTCTTC
CASIELAGRNEQFF
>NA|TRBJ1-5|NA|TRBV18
TGTGCCAGCTCAAGGTCTGGGCAGGGACAGCCCCAGCATTTT
CASSRSGQGQPQHF
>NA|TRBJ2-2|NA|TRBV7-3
TGTGCCAGCAGCTTAACAGGGTACGAGGCGAACACCGGGGAGCTGTTTTTT
CASSLTGYEANTGELFF
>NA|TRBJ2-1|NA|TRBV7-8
TGTGCCAGCAGCCGTAATGGGAATGAGCAGTTCTTC
CASSRNGNEQFF
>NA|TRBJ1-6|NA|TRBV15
TGTGCCACCAGCAGAGGGCGCAATTCACCCCTCCACTTT
CATSRGRNSPLHF
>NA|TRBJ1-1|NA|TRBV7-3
TGTGCCAGCAGCCAAGGAGCCAGTAGCACTGAAGCTTTCTTT
CASSQGASSTEAFF
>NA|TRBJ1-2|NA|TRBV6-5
TGTGCCAGCAGCTTTTCGGCGGGTAACTATGGCTACACCTTC
CASSFSAGNYGYTF
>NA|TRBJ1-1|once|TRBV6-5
TGTGCCAGCAGTCTTCCGGGTTTGGAAGCTTTCTTT
CASSLPGLEAFF
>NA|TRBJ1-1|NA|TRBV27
TGTGCCAGCAGCGCTAAGGGGGACACTGAAGCTTTCTTT
CASSAKGDTEAFF
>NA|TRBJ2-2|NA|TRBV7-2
TGTGCCAGCAGAGACAGGACAGACACCGGGGAGCTGTTTTTT
CASRDRTDTGELFF
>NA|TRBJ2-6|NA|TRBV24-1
TGTGCCACCAGTGGCGGTGGGGCCAACGTCCTGACTTTC
CATSGGGANVLTF
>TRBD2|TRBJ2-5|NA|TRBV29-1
TGCAGCGTTGGGGGGACTAGCGGGGCTAAGACCCAGTACTTC
CSVGGTSGAKTQYF
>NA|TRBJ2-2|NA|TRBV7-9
TGTGCCAGCAGCTTAAATCCGGTGGCAGGTTATCTCGGGGAGCTGTTTTTT
CASSLNPVAGYLGELFF
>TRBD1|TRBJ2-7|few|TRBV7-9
TGTGCCAGCAGCTTACCAGACAGGGACGAGCAGTACTTC
CASSLPDRDEQYF
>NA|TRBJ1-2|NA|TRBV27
TGTGCCAGCAGTCCGCTGAGGGGATCTGCTAACTATGGCTACACCTTC
CASSPLRGSANYGYTF
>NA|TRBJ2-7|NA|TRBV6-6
TGTGCCAGCAGTTATCAAGCGGGCGCCGCCTACGAGCAGTACTTC
CASSYQAGAAYEQYF
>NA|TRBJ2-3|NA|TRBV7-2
TGTGCCAGCAGCTTTTTCCGACTATCTGATGGCACAGATACGCAGTATTTT
CASSFFRLSDGTDTQYF
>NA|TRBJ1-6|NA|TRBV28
TGTGCCAGCAGTTTAAAAGCCTATAATTCACCCCTCCACTTT
CASSLKAYNSPLHF
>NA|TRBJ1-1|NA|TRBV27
TGTGCCAGCAGTTTATTCCCCGGGGCCGTAAACACTGAAGCTTTCTTT
CASSLFPGAVNTEAFF
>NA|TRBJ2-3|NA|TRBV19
TGTGCCAGTAGTAGGGACGAAGTCGTGGGTGCTAGCACAGATACGCAGTATTTT
CASSRDEVVGASTDTQYF
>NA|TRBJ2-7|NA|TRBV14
TGTGCCAGCAGCCAAGATCGACCTTACGAGCAGTACTTC
CASSQDRPYEQYF
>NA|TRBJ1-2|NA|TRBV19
TGTGCCAGTAGTAAGGAGGCGAGCTATGGCTACACCTTC
CASSKEASYGYTF
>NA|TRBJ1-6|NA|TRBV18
TGTGCCAGCTCACTTACCCCGGGACAAGTCAACTCCTATAATTCACCCCTCCACTTT
CASSLTPGQVNSYNSPLHF
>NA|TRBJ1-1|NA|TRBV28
TGTGCCAGCAGTTTGGTGGACAGTCGTATGAACACTGAAGCTTTCTTT
CASSLVDSRMNTEAFF
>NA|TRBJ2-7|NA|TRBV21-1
TGTGCCAGCAGCAAATGGGAACCGGGATCCTACGAGCAGTACTTC
CASSKWEPGSYEQYF
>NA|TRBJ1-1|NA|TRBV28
TGTGCCAGCACCCTCGGGGGTTCAGTCCCTGAAGCTTTCTTT
CASTLGGSVPEAFF
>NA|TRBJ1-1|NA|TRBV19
TGTGCCAGTAGTATCTGGAACCGGAACACTGAAGCTTTCTTT
CASSIWNRNTEAFF
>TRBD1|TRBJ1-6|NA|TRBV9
TGTGCCAGCAGCGTAGGGGGGACAGGGGAGGAACCCCTCCACTTT
CASSVGGTGEEPLHF
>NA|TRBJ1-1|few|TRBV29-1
TGCAGCGTTGCCGATAGATCCGGGACTGGAGCTTTCTTT
CSVADRSGTGAFF
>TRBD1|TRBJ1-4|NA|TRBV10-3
TGTGCCATCAGTGAGTCGAAGGGACAGGGAGGTGAAAAACAGTTTTTT
CAISESKGQGGEKQFF
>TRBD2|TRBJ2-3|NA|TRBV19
TGTGCCAGTAGTGGACTAGCGGGAACAGATACGCAGTATTTT
CASSGLAGTDTQYF
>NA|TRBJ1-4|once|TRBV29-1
TGCAGCGTTGGCAGGACAAATGAAAAACTGTTTTTT
CSVGRTNEKLFF
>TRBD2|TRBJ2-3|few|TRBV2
TGTGCCAGCACCCGAGGACTAGTCTCAGATACGCAGTATTTT
CASTRGLVSDTQYF
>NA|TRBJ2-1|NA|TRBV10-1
TGCGCCAGCAGTGAGTCTGGGGGGGCCTCGAATGAGCAGTTCTTC
CASSESGGASNEQFF
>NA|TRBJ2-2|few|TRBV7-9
TGTGCCAGCAGCTTATTTGGGAACACCGGGGAGCTGTTTTTT
CASSLFGNTGELFF
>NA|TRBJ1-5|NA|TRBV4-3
TGCGCCAGCAGCCAAGATTATTCCCCGAATCAGCCCCAGCATTTT
CASSQDYSPNQPQHF
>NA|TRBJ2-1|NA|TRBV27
TGTGCCAGCAGTCTCTACAGGGCCACTCGGGCTGACAATGAGCAGTTCTTC
CASSLYRATRADNEQFF
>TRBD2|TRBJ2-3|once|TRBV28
TGTGCCACCTCACCGGCTAGCGGGGGGTTCTCAGATACGCAGTATTTT
CATSPASGGFSDTQYF
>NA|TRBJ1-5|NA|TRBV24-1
TGTGCCACCAGTGACAGGGGCGGTCAGCCCCAGCATTTT
CATSDRGGQPQHF
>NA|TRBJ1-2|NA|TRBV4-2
TGTGCCAGCAGCCCTCCGCGGGGTGAGCGCTATGGCTACACCTTC
CASSPPRGERYGYTF
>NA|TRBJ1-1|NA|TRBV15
TGTGCCACCAGCAGAGTGGGGGGTAGGACTGAAGCTTTCTTT
CATSRVGGRTEAFF
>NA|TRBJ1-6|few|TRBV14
TGTGCCAGCAGCCAAGCCAGGGGCGGTTCACCCCTCCACTTT
CASSQARGGSPLHF
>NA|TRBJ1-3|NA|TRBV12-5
TGTGCTAGTGGACGACAGGAAGCTGGAAACACCATATATTTT
CASGRQEAGNTIYF